Given below is one TCR beta chain in context. Its antigen remains unknown. The CDR3 consists of 13 residues. V lost 5 bases and J 4 bases, leaving 9 bases between the germline ends. CDR1 is MNHEY, CDR2 SVGAGI, per germline. Assay: immunoSEQ multiplex PCR; the TCRdb copy retains only in-frame clones and omits some. The repertoire has roughly 9,200 clones, around 40% of them found once; the top ten carry 8.6%. This record belongs to a study of siplizumab effects on memory and regulatory T cells. Study-wide findings and caveats: In the presence of siplizumab, alloreactive sequences traceable to unstimulated CD4+ memory cells were significantly reduced.

The authors cocultured the mixed lymphocyte reaction cells at 37 degrees C for 6 days. The authors labelled responder PBMCs with CFSE and stimulator PBMCs with Violet Dye, and mixed them 1:1. The rearrangement uses TRBV6-5 and TRBJ1-3; D is possibly TRBD1 (6 bases). The sequence was obtained from a human donor in good health; the cells came from an allogeneic mixed lymphocyte reaction. The source material was CFSE-low (dividing) CD4+ T cells sorted from an allogeneic mixed lymphocyte reaction. Written as DNA, the CDR3 is TGTGCCAGCAGTCAGGGGCTCGGAAACACCATATATTTT. It translates to CASSQGLGNTIYF.